The rows below give T cell receptor beta chains drawn from one sample of a study of shared clonotypes between healthy human individuals. TCRdb's copy holds only in-frame clones and misses some; the assay was immunoSEQ multiplex PCR. The sample yields about 1,500,000 clones, roughly 96% seen once. Sequences were obtained from naive CD4+ T cells sorted from blood. These receptors were obtained from a young man in good health. CDR3s include the opening cysteine and the closing phenylalanine or tryptophan. Fields, in order: clone size, J gene, D gene, V gene, CDR3 DNA, CDR3 protein. D genes are given only for firm matches. Not every row has a clone size; where given, it reads once, few, many or a size class.

>NA|TRBJ2-7|NA|TRBV2
TGTGCCAGCAGTGAAGAAGAGGGCGAGCAGTACTTC
CASSEEEGEQYF
>NA|TRBJ2-3|TRBD2|TRBV29-1
TGCAGCGTTATCTCGCCTAGCGGGGCTTCCACAGATACGCAGTATTTT
CSVISPSGASTDTQYF
>NA|TRBJ2-1|TRBD2|TRBV30
TGTGCCTGGAGTTCTCCCCCCCGACTAGCGGGAGTAGTTTCCTACAATGAGCAGTTCTTC
CAWSSPPRLAGVVSYNEQFF
>NA|TRBJ2-4|NA|TRBV6-6
TGTGCCAGCATGCTCGCGCGGCAGGCAAGGGCAAACATTCAGTACTTC
CASMLARQARANIQYF
>NA|TRBJ2-1|TRBD2|TRBV29-1
TGCAGCGTGGAAGGACTAGCGGGAGGGGGAGAGCAGTTCTTC
CSVEGLAGGGEQFF
>NA|TRBJ1-5|NA|TRBV6-5
TGTGCCAGCAGCCCCTCGAGGGGATACAATCAGCCCCAGCATTTT
CASSPSRGYNQPQHF
>NA|TRBJ2-7|NA|TRBV29-1
TGCAGCGTCGAGGGTTCCTACGAGCAGTACTTC
CSVEGSYEQYF
>NA|TRBJ2-3|NA|TRBV10-1
TGCGCCAGCAGTGAGACTAGCCAGAACACAGATACGCAGTATTTT
CASSETSQNTDTQYF
>NA|TRBJ2-1|TRBD2|TRBV5-1
TGCGCCAGCAGCTTGACCTATAGCGGGGCGAGCTCCTACAATGAGCAGTTCTTC
CASSLTYSGASSYNEQFF
>NA|TRBJ1-1|TRBD1|TRBV6-1
TGTGCCAGCAGCGCCGGGACAGGGAATACTGAAGCTTTCTTT
CASSAGTGNTEAFF
>NA|TRBJ2-7|NA|TRBV11-2
TGTGCCAGCAGCTTAGACAGGGGGGGTTTCCACGAGCAGTACTTC
CASSLDRGGFHEQYF
>NA|TRBJ2-7|TRBD1|TRBV6-5
TGTGCCAGCAGTCGACAGGGGGCTAACGAGCAGTACTTC
CASSRQGANEQYF
>NA|TRBJ1-2|NA|TRBV19
TGTGCCAGTAGCCTCGTAGGCAGTAACTATGGCTACACCTTC
CASSLVGSNYGYTF
>NA|TRBJ2-5|NA|TRBV28
TGTGCCAGCAGTACCAGTTCGGAGGGAAGGGGAGAGACCCAGTACTTC
CASSTSSEGRGETQYF
>NA|TRBJ2-3|NA|TRBV7-9
TGTGCCAGCAGCCCCCGCCCGGCGTATACGCAGTATTTT
CASSPRPAYTQYF
>NA|TRBJ2-7|NA|TRBV6-1
TGTGCCAGCAGTGAAACAACCGGGGCTAGTCACGAGCAGTACTTC
CASSETTGASHEQYF
>NA|TRBJ1-2|TRBD1|TRBV7-2
TGTGCCAGCAGCTTAGCCGGGACAGGGGATCCGCCGGGGGGCTACACCTTC
CASSLAGTGDPPGGYTF
>NA|TRBJ2-3|NA|TRBV5-1
TGCGCCAGCGGTTGGAACATAGGTTTTACAGATACGCAGTATTTT
CASGWNIGFTDTQYF
>NA|TRBJ2-1|NA|TRBV28
TGTGCCAGCAGGGGCGGATGGTTCAATGAGCAGTTCTTC
CASRGGWFNEQFF
>NA|TRBJ2-2|TRBD2|TRBV4-3
TGCGCCAGCAGCCAAGTCAGCGGGAGGCCTCCCGGGGAGCTGTTTTTT
CASSQVSGRPPGELFF
>NA|TRBJ1-4|TRBD1|TRBV7-2
TGTGCCAGCAGCCCCGGACAGGGGAATAATGAAAAACTGTTTTTT
CASSPGQGNNEKLFF
>once|TRBJ2-5|NA|TRBV7-8
TGTGCCAGCAGCTCCCCCCGGGGAAAGGAGACCCAGTACTTC
CASSSPRGKETQYF
>NA|TRBJ2-7|NA|TRBV19
TGTGCCAGTAGTATGGACAGAGGGCTCCGCGAGCAGTACTTC
CASSMDRGLREQYF
>NA|TRBJ2-5|TRBD2|TRBV30
TGTGCCTGGAGGCCGGCGGGGGGCCAAGAGACCCAGTACTTC
CAWRPAGGQETQYF
>NA|TRBJ2-1|NA|TRBV25-1
TGTGCCAGCACAACTGGGCCCTCCCGTGAGCAGTTCTTC
CASTTGPSREQFF
>NA|TRBJ2-7|TRBD2|TRBV15
TGTGCCACCAGCAGACTAGCGGGGGGCTACGAGCAGTACTTC
CATSRLAGGYEQYF
>NA|TRBJ2-7|NA|TRBV29-1
TGCAGCGATAAACTGGGATTAACAGGGTGGGTCTACGAGCAGTACTTC
CSDKLGLTGWVYEQYF
>NA|TRBJ2-3|NA|TRBV29-1
TGCAGCGTCGCTCGGTTGGTTGGCCGAGGGGGGGTAGGTAGCACAGATACGCAGTATTTT
CSVARLVGRGGVGSTDTQYF
>NA|TRBJ1-5|NA|TRBV4-3
TGCGCCAGCAGCCAAGATGTGGACAGCAATCAGCCCCAGCATTTT
CASSQDVDSNQPQHF
>once|TRBJ2-1|NA|TRBV6-5
TGTGCCAGCAAATGGTACAATGAGCAGTTCTTC
CASKWYNEQFF
>NA|TRBJ1-1|NA|TRBV19
TGTGCCAGTAGTAGCACCAGGGGCACTGAAGCTTTCTTT
CASSSTRGTEAFF
>NA|TRBJ2-3|TRBD2|TRBV14
TGTGCCAGCAGCCGAACTAGCGGGGGGAACACAGATACGCAGTATTTT
CASSRTSGGNTDTQYF
>NA|TRBJ2-1|TRBD2|TRBV9
TGTGCCAGCAGCGTAAGGCCAGCGGGAGCCGCTGAGCAGTTCTTC
CASSVRPAGAAEQFF
>NA|TRBJ2-3|TRBD2|TRBV7-2
TGTGCCAGCCTAACTAGCGGGAGGGCGATAGATACGCAGTATTTT
CASLTSGRAIDTQYF
>NA|TRBJ1-2|TRBD1|TRBV9
TGTGCCAGCAGCGTGGGGACAGGGCAATATGGCTACACCTTC
CASSVGTGQYGYTF
>once|TRBJ1-1|NA|TRBV19
TGTGCCAGTAGTATTAGGGGGGCTGAAGCTTTCTTT
CASSIRGAEAFF
>once|TRBJ2-3|TRBD2|TRBV18
TGTGCCAGCTCACCGTACTCTAGCGGGGGGGGCACAGATACGCAGTATTTT
CASSPYSSGGGTDTQYF
>NA|TRBJ2-3|NA|TRBV18
TGTGCCAGCTCAAGTTTGGCGGTCACAGATACGCAGTATTTT
CASSSLAVTDTQYF
>NA|TRBJ1-1|NA|TRBV18
TGTGCCAGTTGTAAGATGTCAGCCAACACTGAAGCTTTCTTT
CASCKMSANTEAFF
>NA|TRBJ2-1|TRBD2|TRBV27
TGTGCCAGCAGTTTAAAGCGGGAGTCCTACAATGAGCAGTTCTTC
CASSLKRESYNEQFF
>NA|TRBJ1-2|NA|TRBV16
TGTGCCAGCAGCCAATCTGGGGTTGGCATAATTGGGGATGGCTACACCTTC
CASSQSGVGIIGDGYTF
>NA|TRBJ2-7|TRBD1|TRBV2
TGTGCCAGCAAGAACAGGGGGGCTGTCTACGAGCAGTACTTC
CASKNRGAVYEQYF
>once|TRBJ1-1|NA|TRBV27
TGTGCCAGCAAACTCCATAAGCCGGGACGTATGAACACTGAAGCTTTCTTT
CASKLHKPGRMNTEAFF
>NA|TRBJ2-7|TRBD2|TRBV2
TGTGCCAGCAGTTTCAAGACTAGCGGGAGCGCCGAGCAGTACTTC
CASSFKTSGSAEQYF
>NA|TRBJ2-7|TRBD2|TRBV7-2
TGTGCCAGCAGCTCGCCACCTGGGACTAGCGGGACCTACGAGCAGTACTTC
CASSSPPGTSGTYEQYF
>NA|TRBJ2-2|NA|TRBV7-2
TGTGCCAGCAGCTTGGATAGCATGAACACCGGGGAGCTGTTTTTT
CASSLDSMNTGELFF
>NA|TRBJ1-1|TRBD1|TRBV28
TGTGCCAGCAAAGGGACAGCCGAAGCTTTCTTT
CASKGTAEAFF